The 20 T cell receptor beta chains presented below share a single source sample, sequenced in a study of PD-1 blockade in classical Hodgkin lymphoma. Every patient was affected by relapse after autologous stem cell transplantation, while exposure to brentuximab vedotin was not uniform. The table came from immunoSEQ multiplex PCR; TCRdb's copy has only in-frame clones and leaves some out. In the table there are under 40,000 clones, less than 85% of which are singletons. Sequencing was performed on peripheral blood mononuclear cells (PBMCs), taken before the second cycle of nivolumab. The receptors originated from a human donor with classical Hodgkin lymphoma.

V and J are TRBV19 and TRBJ1-2; TRBD1 is a possible D gene (5 bases). V lost 5 bases and J lost 7, with 14 bases in between. The CDR3 spans 13 residues. CDR1 and CDR2 from the germline V gene are LNHDA and SQIVND (reference sequence). The CDR3 nucleotides read TGTGCCAGTAGTCCCCAGGGCCCTCTTGGCTACACCTTC. Protein sequence: CASSPQGPLGYTF. Full variable domain (remainder filled in from reference TRBV19 and TRBJ1-2): DGGITQSPKYLFRKEGQNVTLSCEQNLNHDAMYWYRQDPGQGLRLIYYSQIVNDFQKGDIAEGYSVSREKKESFPLTVTSAQKNPTAFYLCASSPQGPLGYTFGSGTRLTVV.

CDR3 loop: CASSLAYQETQYF. DNA for the CDR3: TGTGCCAGCAGCTTAGCGTACCAAGAGACCCAGTACTTC. This chain connects TRBV7-2 to TRBJ2-5; D is unresolved. Germline lookup yields CDR1 SGHTA and CDR2 FQGNSA. Trimming shortened V by 0 bases and J by 0 bases, and 2 bases separated the two germline ends. This CDR3 has 13 amino acids.

This clone was picked up many times. V is TRBV5-1 and J is TRBJ2-2; no clear D gene. Trimming shortened V by 0 bases and J by 5 bases, and 5 bases separated the two germline ends. The CDR3 loop spans 13 amino acids. The germline V gene encodes CDR1 SGHRS and CDR2 YFSETQ. The CDR3 sequence is CASSLAWTGELFF. The CDR3 DNA reads TGCGCCAGCAGCTTGGCGTGGACCGGGGAGCTGTTTTTT. Supplemented by reference TRBV5-1 and TRBJ2-2, the full variable domain reads KAGVTQTPRYLIKTRGQQVTLSCSPISGHRSVSWYQQTPGQGLQFLFEYFSETQRNKGNFPGRFSGRQFSNSRSEMNVSTLELGDSALYLCASSLAWTGELFFGEGSRLTVL.

V usage is TRBV27 and J usage is TRBJ1-2; the D gene is possibly TRBD1 (5 bases). Germline V gives CDR1 MNHEY, CDR2 SMNVEV (reference sequence). Trimming took 2 bases from V and 3 from J, leaving 19 bases between them. This CDR3 contains 17 residues. DNA of the CDR3: TGTGCCAGCAGTTTAAGGCGGGGGGAACAGAAGTACTATGGCTACACCTTC. Protein product: CASSLRRGEQKYYGYTF.

This chain connects TRBV7-9 to TRBJ2-7; perhaps TRBD2 as D (7 bases). V was trimmed by 5 bases and J by 5 bases, leaving 13 bases between them. This CDR3 has 13 amino acids. CDR1 and CDR2 from the germline V gene are SEHNR and FQNEAQ (reference sequence). The CDR3 bases are TGTGCCAGCAGCGGTATAGGGGGGGACGAGCAGTACTTC. It codes for CASSGIGGDEQYF. Full variable domain (rest looked up from reference TRBV7-9 and TRBJ2-7): DTGVSQNPRHKITKRGQNVTFRCDPISEHNRLYWYRQTLGQGPEFLTYFQNEAQLEKSRLLSDRFSAERPKGSFSTLEIQRTEQGDSAMYLCASSGIGGDEQYFGPGTRLTVT.

This clone was counted between two and nine times. This chain connects TRBV4-1 to TRBJ2-7, with D unresolved. The CDR3 loop spans 13 amino acids. Germline CDR1 is MGHRA and CDR2 is YSYEKL. The V end was cut by 2 bases, the J end by 0 bases, with 5 bases between. Here the CDR3 reads CASSQHSSYEQYF. CDR3 nucleotide sequence: TGCGCCAGCAGCCAACACAGCTCCTACGAGCAGTACTTC.

This chain uses TRBV5-4 with TRBJ2-7, with 8 bases lining up with TRBD2. The CDR3 runs 15 residues. Germline CDR1 SGHNT, CDR2 YYREEE (reference sequence). Trimming took 3 bases from V and 5 from J; bases not matched to a gene: 10. This chain's CDR3 is CASSSSGGSPNEQYF. DNA of the CDR3: TGTGCCAGCAGCTCCTCGGGGGGGAGCCCAAACGAGCAGTACTTC.

This clone was seen only a few times. The chain carries TRBV29-1 and TRBJ2-3, with TRBD2 matching over 7 bases. The junction had 13 bases not matched to a gene; V was cut back by 7 bases and J by 6 bases. This CDR3 comprises 14 residues. Germline V gene data show CDR1 as SQVTM and CDR2 as ANQGSEA. CDR3 DNA: TGCAGCGGCCGGGGGGTTGGGTCGAGGGATACGCAGTATTTT. Protein: CSGRGVGSRDTQYF.

The table lists this clone with a count of one. V and J are TRBV11-1 and TRBJ2-5; 11 nucleotides agree with TRBD2. This CDR3 comprises 17 residues. Germline V gene sequence: CDR1 SGHAT, CDR2 FQDESV (reference sequence). V was clipped by 6 bases and J by 2 bases; unmatched bases: 11. The CDR3 spells CASSPSGGPNLQETQYF. DNA of the CDR3: TGTGCCAGCAGTCCTAGCGGGGGGCCGAACCTTCAAGAGACCCAGTACTTC. The full variable domain, its missing parts supplied by reference TRBV11-1 and TRBJ2-5, is EAEVAQSPRYKITEKSQAVAFWCDPISGHATLYWYRQILGQGPELLVQFQDESVVDDSQLPKDRFSAERLKGVDSTLKIQPAELGDSAMYLCASSPSGGPNLQETQYFGPGTRLLVL.

This chain joins TRBV4-2 and TRBJ2-5; no clear D gene. Germline CDR1 and CDR2: LGHNA and YNFKEQ. The CDR3 is 12 amino acids. The ends were cut back, 0 bases at V and 3 bases at J, with 2 bases in the middle. The CDR3 region is CASSQDEETQYF. Here the CDR3 DNA reads TGTGCCAGCAGCCAAGATGAAGAGACCCAGTACTTC.

DNA for the CDR3: TGTGCCAGGGGACATGGGGCTAACAATGAGCAGTTCTTC. This gives the protein CARGHGANNEQFF. This chain links TRBV2 with TRBJ2-1; perhaps TRBD1 as D (6 bases). Germline V gene lookup returns CDR1 SNHLY and CDR2 FYNNEI. The CDR3 spans 13 residues. With 9 bases removed from V and 5 bases from J, the gap between germline ends came to 14 bases.

The V gene is TRBV20-1, the J gene TRBJ2-7; D not certain. The CDR3 is 11 amino acids. Germline V lookup: CDR1 DFQATT, CDR2 SNEGSKA (reference sequence). Deletions cut 5 bases from V and 6 bases from J, with 11 bases between. The CDR3 spells CSASPTGEQYF. The CDR3, as DNA: TGCAGTGCTTCCCCGACGGGCGAGCAGTACTTC.

V is TRBV10-3 and J is TRBJ2-7; perhaps TRBD2 as D (5 bases). CDR1 ENHRY and CDR2 SYGVKD come from the germline V gene. CDR3 length: 14 residues. Trimming pared 8 bases from V and 2 bases from J, leaving 16 bases between. CDR3 DNA sequence: TGTGCCATCTCTATCGGAGCGGACCCCTACGAGCAGTACTTC. Translation: CAISIGADPYEQYF.

CDR3 DNA sequence: TGTGCCACCACCCGACCGGGAAACTATGGCTACACCTTC. It is translated as CATTRPGNYGYTF. The rearrangement joins TRBV10-3 to TRBJ1-2; D is uncertain. The V gene lost 10 bases and the J gene lost 2 bases, with 14 bases spanning the gap. The CDR3 loop spans 13 amino acids. The germline CDR1 and CDR2 sequences are ENHRY and SYGVKD.

The V gene is TRBV27, the J gene TRBJ2-3; D might be TRBD1 or TRBD2, each matching 7 bases. The CDR3 runs to 15 residues. The ends were cut back, 4 bases at V and 8 bases at J, with 19 bases in the middle. CDR1 and CDR2 (germline): MNHEY, SMNVEV (reference sequence). CDR3 in amino acids: CASSWGGGPAGTQYF. The DNA for the CDR3 is TGTGCCAGCAGTTGGGGAGGGGGCCCCGCGGGTACGCAGTATTTT.

This chain connects TRBV19 to TRBJ1-1; D possibly corresponds to TRBD1 (6 bases). Trimming removed 1 base at V and 7 bases at J, with 22 bases between. Germline values: CDR1 LNHDA, CDR2 SQIVND (reference sequence). CDR3 length equals 17 residues. The CDR3 reads CASSIGGGDRLLGEAFF. The CDR3 DNA reads as TGTGCCAGTAGTATAGGGGGGGGAGACAGGCTTTTGGGTGAAGCTTTCTTT.

The chain couples TRBV6-1 to TRBJ2-6; the D is unclear. The CDR3 contains 17 residues. With 1 base removed from V and 0 bases from J, the gap between germline ends came to 10 bases. Germline V CDR1 and CDR2: MNHNS, SASEGT. This chain's CDR3 is CASSEVDGISGANVLTF. Written as DNA, the CDR3 is TGTGCCAGCAGTGAAGTAGACGGAATCTCTGGGGCCAACGTCCTGACTTTC.

The J gene is TRBJ2-2, the V gene TRBV11-2, with TRBD1 as a possible D gene (6 bases). The CDR3 consists of 16 residues. With 5 bases removed from V and 4 bases from J, the gap between germline ends came to 17 bases. Germline CDR1 is SGHAT and CDR2 is FQNNGV. CDR3 sequence: CASSHLTGRSTGELFF. The CDR3 DNA is TGTGCCAGCAGCCACCTAACAGGGCGTAGCACCGGGGAGCTGTTTTTT. Together with reference TRBV11-2 and TRBJ2-2, the CDR3 gives the full variable domain: EAGVAQSPRYKIIEKRQSVAFWCNPISGHATLYWYQQILGQGPKLLIQFQNNGVVDDSQLPKDRFSAERLKGVDSTLKIQPAKLEDSAVYLCASSHLTGRSTGELFFGEGSRLTVL.

V is TRBV27 and J is TRBJ2-3; D is perhaps TRBD1 or TRBD2 (7 bases each). Germline V CDR1 and CDR2: MNHEY, SMNVEV (reference sequence). The V end lost 5 bases, the J end lost 0 bases, and 18 bases lay between the germline ends. There are 17 residues in the CDR3. Here the CDR3 reads CASSLTPGGVSTDTQYF. The CDR3 bases are TGTGCCAGCAGTCTCACCCCAGGGGGGGTCAGCACAGATACGCAGTATTTT.

The rearrangement links TRBV5-4 to TRBJ1-4; possible D gene TRBD1, 5 bases. Germline-derived CDR1 and CDR2 are SGHNT and YYREEE (reference sequence). Between the trimmed V and J ends, which lost 6 bases and 4 bases, there was a span of 13 bases. The CDR3 runs 14 residues. CDR3: CASTRDGFNEKLFF. CDR3 coding DNA: TGTGCCAGCACCCGGGACGGTTTTAATGAAAAACTGTTTTTT.